The 10 T cell receptor beta chains in this list originate from one sample, sequenced in a study of CD8+CD57+ T cells in acquired aplastic anemia. Previously, flow cytometry had revealed CD8+CD57+ cell expansion in the patients chosen for sequencing. Genomic DNA, serving as template, underwent TCR beta VDJ and CDR3 profiling. TCRdb analysed the reads with MiXCR anew, one entry per CDR3 protein. The sample has hundreds of thousands of distinct CDR3 sequences, 45% to 65% seen once; the top ten hold 1% to 1.5%. Sequencing used sorted CD4+, CD8+, or CD8+CD57+ T cells (not recorded which) from PBMCs. These receptors all stem from a human donor with aplastic anemia.

On this clonotype: The conserved closing phenylalanine or tryptophan is absent in this CDR3, likely reflecting a read error. J is TRBJ1-1 and V is TRBV3-1, with a possible D match to TRBD1 (5 bases). V dropped 8 bases and J dropped 2 bases, with 15 bases sitting between them. Germline CDR1 and CDR2: LGHDT and YNNKEL (reference sequence). This CDR3 region has 14 residues. CDR3 DNA: TGTGCCAGCCTCGATGGGGGTCGAAACACTGAAGCTTTCTCT. This codes for CASLDGGRNTEAFS.

This clonotype appeared a few times. A much larger clone lies one base from this, so it may be a read error. The chain links TRBV20-1 to TRBJ2-2, with 7 bases that match TRBD2. CDR3 length: 15 residues. In germline, CDR1 is DFQATT, CDR2 SNEGSKA (reference sequence). CDR3 sequence reads: CGANLAELNTGELFF. For the CDR3, the DNA is TGCGGTGCTAACCTAGCGGAATTAAACACCGGGGAGCTGTTTTTT.

The rearrangement joins TRBV29-1 to TRBJ2-7, with a possible D match to TRBD1 (5 bases). The germline V gene encodes CDR1 SQVTM and CDR2 ANQGSEA. The CDR3 is 13 amino acids. CDR3 coding DNA: TGCAGTACGGTTAGTGCAGGGTCAGGCGAGCAGTACTTC. Encoded protein: CSTVSAGSGEQYF.

The chain carries TRBV7-8 and TRBJ1-1; D gene uncertain. CDR1 is SGHVS, CDR2 FQNEAQ, per germline. CDR3 length equals 13 residues. Trimming took 1 base from V and 4 from J, leaving 7 bases between them. Here the CDR3 DNA reads TGTGCCAGCAGCTTAGTTCGGGCCACTGAAGCTTTCTTT. Translation: CASSLVRATEAFF.

This clonotype was picked up a small number of times. The chain has TRBV5-1 and TRBJ2-7; maybe TRBD2 (7 bases). Per the germline V gene, CDR1 is SGHRS and CDR2 is YFSETQ. The CDR3 has 16 residues. Deletions cut 0 bases from V and 5 bases from J, with 18 bases between. CDR3 sequence: CASSLEVRGGRNEQYF. The CDR3 region has the DNA TGCGCCAGCAGCTTGGAGGTTAGGGGGGGAAGAAACGAGCAGTACTTC.

As to this clonotype: One junction end disagrees with the germline gene, perhaps due to a read error. This rearrangement joins TRBV2 to TRBJ2-1, with D perhaps TRBD2 (10 bases). CDR3 size: 19 residues. The germline CDR1 and CDR2 sequences are SNHLY and FYNNEI. The CDR3 DNA reads as TGTGCCAGCAGAAGGACAGGGGTTAGCGGGAGGAGCTCCTACAATGAGCAGCTCTTC. Protein: CASRRTGVSGRSSYNEQLF. The whole variable domain, remainder taken from reference TRBV2 and TRBJ2-1, is EPEVTQTPSHQVTQMGQEVILRCVPISNHLYFYWYRQILGQKVEFLVSFYNNEISEKSEIFDDQFSVERPDGSNFTLKIRSTKLEDSAMYFCASRRTGVSGRSSYNEQLFGPGTRLTVL.

A note on this clonotype: The junction differs from germline at one of its ends, possibly a read error. This sequence joins TRBV20-1 and TRBJ2-1; D gene unclear. CDR3 length: 17 amino acids. The germline CDR1 and CDR2 sequences are DFQATT and SNEGSKA (reference sequence). CDR3 residues: CSARSPTSYSSYNEQSF. The CDR3 region has the DNA TGCAGTGCTAGATCCCCTACCAGCTACAGCTCCTACAATGAGCAGTCCTTC.

This clonotype was detected a few times. V is TRBV9 and J is TRBJ1-4, with 7 bases matching TRBD1. The CDR3 spans 15 residues. Germline V gene sequence: CDR1 SGDLS, CDR2 YYNGEE. V shed 3 bases and J 5 bases; nucleotides not matched to a gene: 7. CDR3 residues: CASSAQGQENEKLFF. The CDR3 DNA follows: TGTGCCAGCAGCGCACAAGGACAGGAGAATGAAAAACTGTTTTTT. Supplemented by reference TRBV9 and TRBJ1-4, the full variable domain reads DSGVTQTPKHLITATGQRVTLRCSPRSGDLSVYWYQQSLDQGLQFLIQYYNGEERAKGNILERFSAQQFPDLHSELNLSSLELGDSALYFCASSAQGQENEKLFFGSGTQLSVL.

This clonotype was counted only a few times. The chain links TRBV2 to TRBJ1-5; 9 positions agree with TRBD1. The CDR3 consists of 14 residues. The germline V gene has CDR1 SNHLY and CDR2 FYNNEI. V was pared by 4 bases and J by 7 bases, with 5 bases of the junction left unmatched. CDR3: CASSGQGVGQPQHF. CDR3 nucleotides: TGTGCCAGCAGTGGACAGGGGGTAGGGCAGCCCCAGCATTTT.

Concerning this clonotype: A much more abundant neighbour one base away suggests this may be a read error. The gene calls are TRBV19 and TRBJ2-3, with 9 nucleotides matching TRBD1. The germline V gene has CDR1 LNHDA and CDR2 SQIVND (reference sequence). The CDR3 runs to 14 residues. The DNA of the CDR3 is TGTACCAGTCGAAAAACAGGGGGCCCAGATACGCAGTATTTT. Translation gives CTSRKTGGPDTQYF. The full variable domain, rest sourced from reference TRBV19 and TRBJ2-3, is DGGITQSPKYLFRKEGQNVTLSCEQNLNHDAMYWYRQDPGQGLRLIYYSQIVNDFQKGDIAEGYSVSREKKESFPLTVTSAQKNPTAFYLCTSRKTGGPDTQYFGPGTRLTVL.